The 26 T cell receptor beta chains listed next were all sequenced from one sample in a study of T-cell memory formation after mild COVID-19. One entry per CDR3 protein, called by TCRdb with MiXCR from the 5' RACE reads. The sample has 350,000 to 500,000 distinct CDR3 sequences; roughly 17% are singletons. Sequencing used PBMCs or a T cell subset sorted from them (not recorded which). The receptor set was obtained from a man in his late teens or twenties who had mild COVID-19 (a few samples of this study predate the infection). Cell type and time point are not known.

The table lists this clonotype with many counts. The rearrangement uses TRBV5-1 and TRBJ2-5; weak D call: TRBD1 (5 bases). In germline, CDR1 is SGHRS, CDR2 YFSETQ. The CDR3 is 15 residues long. Trimming pared 4 bases from V and 2 bases from J, leaving 15 bases between. Here the CDR3 DNA reads TGCGCCAGCAGCAGCCCCAGGGCGGCTCAAGAGACCCAGTACTTC. It translates to CASSSPRAAQETQYF.

This sequence joins TRBV6-2 or TRBV6-3 and TRBJ2-7; D is uncertain. The CDR3 totals 12 residues. The germline gives CDR1 MNHEY, CDR2 SVGEGT. V shed 4 bases and J shed 4 bases, with 8 bases lying between them. CDR3 bases: TGTGCCAGCAGTTCGCAGTGGTACGAGCAGTACTTC. This encodes CASSSQWYEQYF.

V gene TRBV6-1 combines with J gene TRBJ2-7, with a tentative D call TRBD2 (7 bases). V was clipped by 8 bases and J by 2 bases, with 13 bases between them. CDR3 length equals 13 residues. Germline V gives CDR1 MNHNS, CDR2 SASEGT. The CDR3 loop reads CASAPGGPYEQYV. The CDR3 nucleotides read TGTGCCAGCGCTCCGGGGGGCCCCTACGAGCAGTACGTC.

The rearrangement joins TRBV5-1 to TRBJ2-5; 7 nucleotides line up with TRBD1. Germline lookup yields CDR1 SGHRS and CDR2 YFSETQ. CDR3 size: 15 residues. The ends lost 3 bases at V and 1 base at J; junction bases unmatched: 6. The CDR3 sequence: CASSSTGPSQETQYF. The CDR3 DNA follows: TGCGCCAGCAGCTCGACAGGGCCATCCCAAGAGACCCAGTACTTC.

This clonotype showed up just a few times. This chain uses TRBV7-9 with TRBJ2-2; D is possibly TRBD1 (6 bases). The CDR3 loop spans 14 amino acids. V gave up 1 base and J gave up 3 bases, with 6 bases separating them. Germline CDR1 SEHNR, CDR2 FQNEAQ (reference sequence). Here the CDR3 reads CASSLGGHTGELFF. The CDR3 DNA sequence: TGTGCCAGCAGCTTAGGGGGGCACACCGGGGAGCTGTTTTTT.

This clonotype was seen a few times. The chain couples TRBV21-1 to TRBJ2-3; the tabulated D call, TRBD1, remains unverified against the DNA. TRBV21-1 is shown as a pseudogene. CDR3 length: 18 residues. The CDR3 reads CASSKRPSRAGEGDTQYF. As DNA, the CDR3 is TGTGCCAGCAGCAAAAGGCCGAGCCGGGCAGGGGAGGGAGATACGCAGTATTTT.

In its sample, this clonotype was seen many times. The chain joins TRBV30 to TRBJ1-5, with D possibly being TRBD1 (5 bases). Trimming removed 5 bases from V and 2 bases from J, with 10 bases in between. Germline-derived CDR1 and CDR2 are GTSNPN and SVGIG (reference sequence). The CDR3 runs 13 residues. CDR3 in amino acids: CAWALGGNQPQHF. The CDR3 nucleotides are TGTGCCTGGGCCTTAGGGGGCAATCAGCCCCAGCATTTT.

The chain combines TRBV3-1 with TRBJ1-2, with TRBD1 matching 7 bases. The CDR3 covers 13 residues. Germline-derived CDR1 and CDR2 are LGHDT and YNNKEL (reference sequence). The junction had 4 bases not matched to a gene; V was cut back by 3 bases and J by 6 bases. The CDR3 region has the DNA TGTGCCAGCAGCCACACGACAGGGAATGGCTACACCTTC. Protein sequence: CASSHTTGNGYTF.

The CDR3 spells CASSQQGAMNTEAFF. The CDR3 nucleotides are TGTGCCAGCAGCCAACAGGGGGCTATGAACACTGAAGCTTTCTTT. The chain links TRBV14 to TRBJ1-1, with TRBD1 matching 8 bases. After removal of 2 bases from V and 0 bases from J, the junction contained 2 bases not matched to a gene. Germline V gene data show CDR1 as SGHDN and CDR2 as FVKESK. The CDR3 is made up of 15 amino acids.

In this sample, this clonotype turned up many times. CDR3 region: CASSPGTAGGTEAFF. The DNA for the CDR3 is TGTGCCAGCAGTCCGGGGACAGCCGGGGGCACTGAAGCTTTCTTT. This chain uses TRBV28 with TRBJ1-1, with 7 positions matching TRBD1. Germline trimming cut 5 bases from V and 4 bases from J; bases unmatched to any gene: 10. Per germline, CDR1 MDHEN and CDR2 SYDVKM. This CDR3 is 15 amino acids long.

This clonotype has just one count. This chain connects TRBV9 to TRBJ2-1, with 7 bases lining up with TRBD2. The CDR3 sequence is 18 residues long. Germline trimming cut 0 bases from V and 6 bases from J; bases unmatched to any gene: 15. Germline CDR1 reads SGDLS; CDR2 reads YYNGEE. The CDR3 DNA reads TGTGCCAGCAGCGTAGCCCCGTTGTGGGCCGGGGGGACCAATGAGCAGTTCTTC. It is translated as CASSVAPLWAGGTNEQFF.

This clonotype appeared a few times. The gene calls are TRBV12-3 or TRBV12-4 and TRBJ2-3, with 14 nucleotides matching TRBD2. The CDR3 has 17 residues. The ends lost 6 bases at V and 0 bases at J; junction bases unmatched: 5. The CDR3 sequence: CASRGLAGARSTDTQYF. DNA for the CDR3: TGTGCCAGCAGGGGACTAGCGGGGGCCAGAAGCACAGATACGCAGTATTTT.

The genes are TRBV11-2 and TRBJ2-3; possible D gene TRBD2, 5 bases. V was shortened by 5 bases and J by 1 base, with 13 bases between the two germline ends. The CDR3 loop spans 15 amino acids. Per the germline V gene, CDR1 is SGHAT and CDR2 is FQNNGV. The CDR3 region has the DNA TGTGCCAGCAGCCCCGAGAGGGCCCGCACAGATACGCAGTATTTT. Its translation is CASSPERARTDTQYF.

This clonotype has a handful of counts. The rearrangement joins TRBV7-9 to TRBJ1-2; a weak D match, TRBD1 (5 bases). Germline CDR1 reads SEHNR; CDR2 reads FQNEAQ (reference sequence). Trimming left V 4 bases short and J 6 bases short, with 12 bases between. CDR3 size: 13 residues. In DNA, the CDR3 is TGTGCCAGCAGCTGGCAGGGTATCGATGGCTACACCTTC. Translated, it gives CASSWQGIDGYTF. Together with reference TRBV7-9 and TRBJ1-2, the CDR3 gives the full variable domain: DTGVSQNPRHKITKRGQNVTFRCDPISEHNRLYWYRQTLGQGPEFLTYFQNEAQLEKSRLLSDRFSAERPKGSFSTLEIQRTEQGDSAMYLCASSWQGIDGYTFGSGTRLTVV.

This clonotype was seen a few times. This rearrangement joins TRBV6-1 to TRBJ2-7; 7 bases align to TRBD1. The CDR3 runs to 15 residues. With 6 bases clipped from V and 2 bases from J, the junction kept 10 bases outside the gene matches. The germline CDR1 and CDR2 sequences are MNHNS and SASEGT. CDR3: CASRGPTGNAYEQYF. The CDR3 DNA sequence: TGTGCCAGCAGGGGACCGACAGGGAACGCCTACGAGCAGTACTTC.

This clonotype came up a few times. V gene TRBV5-1 combines with J gene TRBJ2-3, with a possible D match to TRBD1 (5 bases). The CDR3 is made up of 15 amino acids. CDR1 is SGHRS, CDR2 YFSETQ, per germline. The germline V and J ends were trimmed by 5 bases and 1 base, with 14 bases remaining between them. Written as DNA, the CDR3 is TGCGCCAGCAGACAGGCCCTAGGGGGCACAGATACGCAGTATTTT. Translated: CASRQALGGTDTQYF.

The count of this clonotype is one. The chain couples TRBV6-2 or TRBV6-3 to TRBJ1-2; D ambiguous. The length of the CDR3 is 13 residues. Deletions cut 5 bases from V and 3 bases from J, with 10 bases between. Germline V gene sequence: CDR1 MNHEY, CDR2 SVGEGT. In nucleotides, the CDR3 is TGTGCCAGCAGTCGGCAGACTTACTATGGCTACACCTTC. This encodes CASSRQTYYGYTF.

The chain is built from TRBV25-1 and TRBJ2-3; 7 bases line up with TRBD1. Per germline, CDR1 MGHDK and CDR2 SYGVNS. There are 16 residues in the CDR3. J gave up 2 bases and V 3 bases, and 8 bases lay outside the gene matches. CDR3 in DNA: TGTGCCAGCAGTGAGTCACAGGGGATCTTCACAGATACGCAGTATTTT. Its translation is CASSESQGIFTDTQYF.

This clonotype has only a few counts. The chain employs TRBV4-1 and TRBJ2-1; perhaps TRBD1 as D (6 bases). Germline V gene data show CDR1 as MGHRA and CDR2 as YSYEKL. CDR3 size: 17 residues. Trimming removed 2 bases from V and 6 bases from J, with 20 bases in between. The CDR3: CASSQQSGGRFSNEQFF. The CDR3 DNA sequence: TGCGCCAGCAGCCAACAAAGTGGGGGCCGATTTAGCAATGAGCAGTTCTTC.

This sequence joins TRBV20-1 and TRBJ2-3; 13 nucleotides match TRBD2. Germline V gene data show CDR1 as DFQATT and CDR2 as SNEGSKA (reference sequence). This CDR3 contains 13 residues. Trimming removed 8 bases from V and 4 bases from J; junction bases left unmatched: 3. CDR3 DNA: TGCAGTAGACTAGCGGGGGGTGCAGATACGCAGTATTTT. Its protein is CSRLAGGADTQYF.

This clonotype came up a few times. The rearrangement uses TRBV5-1 and TRBJ2-7; D gene uncertain. From germline, CDR1 is SGHRS and CDR2 YFSETQ. The CDR3 is made up of 13 amino acids. V dropped 5 bases and J dropped 2 bases, with 11 bases sitting between them. CDR3 residues: CASSLPQTYEQYF. For the CDR3, the DNA is TGCGCCAGCAGTTTACCCCAAACCTACGAGCAGTACTTC.

J is TRBJ2-1 and V is TRBV7-9; D possibly corresponds to TRBD1 (5 bases). Germline V gene lookup returns CDR1 SEHNR and CDR2 FQNEAQ (reference sequence). The CDR3 sequence is 15 residues long. Trimming cost V 6 bases and J 6 bases, with 18 bases left between them. In DNA form, the CDR3 reads TGTGCCAGCAGTAGTCCTGGGGCCGCGAGCAATGAGCAGTTCTTC. Protein product: CASSSPGAASNEQFF.

The chain links TRBV5-1 to TRBJ2-6; perhaps TRBD2 as D (6 bases). Trimming stripped 0 bases from V and 0 bases from J, with 16 bases between. Looked up from germline, CDR1 is SGHRS and CDR2 is YFSETQ. The CDR3 sequence is 19 residues long. The CDR3: CASSLAFPLGGSGANVLTF. CDR3 nucleotide sequence: TGCGCCAGCAGCTTGGCGTTCCCCCTGGGAGGCTCTGGGGCCAACGTCCTGACTTTC.

This clonotype has a count of ten or more. V gene TRBV9 combines with J gene TRBJ2-3; D could derive from TRBD1 or TRBD2 (6 bases each). Germline CDR1 and CDR2: SGDLS and YYNGEE. With 1 base removed from V and 4 bases from J, the gap between germline ends came to 16 bases. The CDR3 has 16 amino acids. The CDR3 protein is CASSVFPGEVADTQYF. The CDR3 nucleotides are TGTGCCAGCAGCGTATTCCCAGGGGAGGTTGCAGATACGCAGTATTTT. Complete variable domain (other parts from reference TRBV9 and TRBJ2-3): DSGVTQTPKHLITATGQRVTLRCSPRSGDLSVYWYQQSLDQGLQFLIQYYNGEERAKGNILERFSAQQFPDLHSELNLSSLELGDSALYFCASSVFPGEVADTQYFGPGTRLTVL.

V gene TRBV28 combines with J gene TRBJ2-1; D remains ambiguous. The CDR3 consists of 12 residues. The germline gives CDR1 MDHEN, CDR2 SYDVKM. Trimming took 5 bases from V and 7 from J, leaving 9 bases between them. CDR3: CASSIGFNEQFF. CDR3 DNA sequence: TGTGCCAGCAGTATCGGGTTTAATGAGCAGTTCTTC.

The V call is TRBV4-1, the J call TRBJ2-7; TRBD1 matches at 9 bases. Germline V gene sequence: CDR1 MGHRA, CDR2 YSYEKL. V was pared by 4 bases and J by 6 bases, with 19 bases of the junction left unmatched. CDR3 length: 18 residues. CDR3 in amino acids: CASSRHWGGQGELLEQYF. The CDR3 bases are TGCGCCAGCAGCCGACACTGGGGGGGACAGGGAGAGCTTCTCGAGCAGTACTTC.